This T cell receptor beta chain was captured in a study of tumor-infiltrating lymphocytes in primary liver carcinoma. This clonotype was counted between two and nine times. Joint extraction of RNA and DNA used roughly 19-31 mg of bulk tissue that was unsorted. Starting material of 500 ng total RNA yielded TCR beta cDNA via a constant-region primer. Three nested multiplex PCR rounds of slightly modified ARM-PCR generated TCR beta libraries. Each CDR3 protein gets one entry after TCRdb re-called the multiplex PCR reads with MiXCR. The sample shows 85,000 to 100,000 distinct CDR3 sequences, around 68% of them seen only once. The sequenced sample consisted of tumor-adjacent normal liver tissue. This receptor was taken from a middle-aged man with primary liver carcinoma and hepatitis B virus infection.

CDR3 loop: CASTGGSPTYNEQFF. CDR3 in DNA: TGTGCCAGCACAGGGGGGTCACCTACCTACAATGAGCAGTTCTTC. The genes are TRBV28 and TRBJ2-1, with D perhaps matching TRBD1 (7 bases). The germline gives CDR1 MDHEN, CDR2 SYDVKM. V was pared by 7 bases and J by 2 bases, with 15 bases between. CDR3 size: 15 residues.